These T cell receptor beta chains were read from a single sample in a study of pediatric ulcerative colitis. Clones were read by immunoSEQ multiplex PCR, and TCRdb kept only the in-frame ones, dropping some. The table shows fewer than 30,000 clones, with over 55% occurring only once. The sequencing input was gut tissue. These receptors were collected from a boy aged 5 to 17 with severe ulcerative colitis. Both conserved end residues are part of each CDR3. A D gene is named only where the DNA matches it firmly. Rows may omit the clone size; those that give it use once, few, many or a size class.

d_gene	v_gene	len	j_gene	abundance	CDR3nt	CDR3aa
TRBD2	TRBV10-3	14	TRBJ2-7	-	TGTGCCATCAGTGAGCGGGAGGGCTCCTACGAGCAGTACTTC	CAISEREGSYEQYF
TRBD2	TRBV4-2	17	TRBJ2-1	-	TGTGCCAGCAGCCAAGATTGGGCGGGAGGGAACTACAATGAGCAGTTCTTC	CASSQDWAGGNYNEQFF
-	TRBV19	13	TRBJ2-5	-	TGTGCCAGTAAGAAGGACCGCCAAGAGACCCAGTACTTC	CASKKDRQETQYF
TRBD1	TRBV7-9	14	TRBJ1-4	-	TGTGCCAGCAGCTTAGGACAGGGGAATGAAAAACTGTTTTTT	CASSLGQGNEKLFF
-	TRBV5-1	15	TRBJ2-1	-	TGCGCCAGCGGGACATCAGAAAGCCCCTACAATGAGCAGTTCTTC	CASGTSESPYNEQFF
-	TRBV6-1	15	TRBJ2-6	-	TGTGCCAGCAGTGTTTCAAACTCTGGGGCCAACGTCCTGACTTTC	CASSVSNSGANVLTF
-	TRBV6-1	12	TRBJ1-1	-	TGTGCCAGCAGTGACAGATTCACTGAAGCTTTCTTT	CASSDRFTEAFF
TRBD1	TRBV2	13	TRBJ1-2	-	TGTGCCGGAGAGACAGGGGGGGACTATGGCTACACCTTC	CAGETGGDYGYTF
TRBD1	TRBV6-1	15	TRBJ2-6	-	TGTGCCAGCAGTGGACAGGGGTCTGGGGCCAACGTCCTGACTTTC	CASSGQGSGANVLTF
-	TRBV7-2	12	TRBJ2-1	-	TGTGCCAGCAGCTTAGGAGCCTATGAGCAGTTCTTC	CASSLGAYEQFF
-	TRBV2	15	TRBJ1-3	-	TGTGCCAGCAGCACAGGGCTCTCCTCTGGAAACACCATATATTTT	CASSTGLSSGNTIYF
-	TRBV28	14	TRBJ1-1	-	TGTGCCATCCTTACGGGGGGATCGAACACTGAAGCTTTCTTT	CAILTGGSNTEAFF
TRBD2	TRBV11-2	14	TRBJ2-7	-	TGTGCCAGCAGCCCCCTAGCGGGAGGAGGCGAGCAGTACTTC	CASSPLAGGGEQYF
-	TRBV11-3	16	TRBJ2-6	once	TGTGCCAGCAGCCATAAAGGGACCTCTGGGGCCAACGTCCTGACTTTC	CASSHKGTSGANVLTF
-	TRBV4-3	15	TRBJ2-6	-	TGCGCCAGCAGCCAAGAACACTCTGGGGCCAACGTCCTGACTTTC	CASSQEHSGANVLTF
TRBD2	TRBV30	15	TRBJ2-7	few	TGTGCCTGGAGTGAGAGGCTAGCGGGAGGGCCTGGGCAGTACTTC	CAWSERLAGGPGQYF
-	TRBV5-6	16	TRBJ1-4	-	TGTGCCAGCAGCTTGGGTCCGGGCGCAACTAATGAAAAACTGTTTTTT	CASSLGPGATNEKLFF
TRBD1	TRBV5-1	13	TRBJ1-1	-	TGCGCCAGAGGGACAGGAATGAACACTGAAGCTTTCTTT	CARGTGMNTEAFF
TRBD2	TRBV5-1	15	TRBJ2-5	-	TGCGCCAGCAGCTTGGGGGGACTAGCGGGAGAGACCCAGTACTTC	CASSLGGLAGETQYF
TRBD1	TRBV4-3	17	TRBJ2-3	-	TGCGCCAGCAGCCAAGGCGGGACAGGGAGGGTCACAGATACGCAGTATTTT	CASSQGGTGRVTDTQYF
TRBD2	TRBV7-2	15	TRBJ2-7	-	TGTGCCAGCAGCTTATTAGCGGGTGTTTCGAACGAGCAGTACTTC	CASSLLAGVSNEQYF
TRBD1	TRBV6-5	16	TRBJ2-7	-	TGTGCCAGCAGTTACTCAAGGACAGGGGATTCCTACGAGCAGTACTTC	CASSYSRTGDSYEQYF